Following are 24 T cell receptor beta chains from one sample sequenced in a study of neurological immune-mediated disorders. TCRdb re-called the 5' RACE reads through MiXCR, storing one row per CDR3 protein. Counted here are around 38,000 distinct CDR3 sequences, about 14% occurring once; the ten biggest clones make up roughly 3.4%. Sequenced sample: CD4+ T cells from blood. These receptors originate from a woman between 55 and 75 years old with HTLV-1-associated myelopathy (HAM/TSP).

This clonotype appeared many times. This chain uses TRBV5-1 with TRBJ2-3; 11 nucleotides match TRBD2. This CDR3 spans 16 amino acids. Germline CDR1 is SGHRS and CDR2 is YFSETQ. Unmatched junction bases numbered 4, after V lost 4 bases and J lost 0 bases. The DNA of the CDR3 is TGCGCCAGCAGCACCTGGACTAGCGGGAGCACAGATACGCAGTATTTT. It translates to CASSTWTSGSTDTQYF.

This clonotype was observed many times. The rearrangement uses TRBV7-3 and TRBJ2-1; D possibly matches TRBD1 or TRBD2 (5 bases each). The V end lost 2 bases, the J end lost 4 bases, and 18 bases lay between the germline ends. This CDR3 spans 17 amino acids. The germline gives CDR1 SGHTA, CDR2 FQGTGA. This CDR3 is CASSLVAQDSSYNEQFF. CDR3 DNA: TGTGCCAGCAGCTTAGTGGCACAGGACTCCTCGTACAATGAGCAGTTCTTC. The whole variable domain, remainder taken from reference TRBV7-3 and TRBJ2-1, is GAGVSQTPSNKVTEKGKYVELRCDPISGHTALYWYRQSLGQGPEFLIYFQGTGAADDSGLPNDRFFAVRPEGSVSTLKIQRTERGDSAVYLCASSLVAQDSSYNEQFFGPGTRLTVL.

The genes are TRBV11-2 and TRBJ2-5; D possibly uses TRBD1 or TRBD2 (6 bases each). V gave up 1 base and J gave up 1 base, with 10 bases separating them. The V gene's germline CDR1 is SGHAT and CDR2 FQNNGV. The CDR3 covers 15 residues. The CDR3 loop reads CASSLVGGGQETQYF. CDR3 DNA: TGTGCCAGCAGCTTAGTAGGAGGGGGCCAAGAGACCCAGTACTTC.

This clonotype has at least ten counts. In DNA, the CDR3 is TGCAGCGTTGGGACAGGGGGCTTCACTGAAGCTTTCTTT. Its translation is CSVGTGGFTEAFF. The chain links TRBV29-1 to TRBJ1-1, with 11 bases lining up with TRBD1. The CDR3 loop spans 13 amino acids. With 4 bases clipped from V and 4 bases from J, the junction kept 2 bases outside the gene matches. Germline V CDR1 and CDR2: SQVTM, ANQGSEA.

There are many counts of this clonotype. J is TRBJ1-2 and V is TRBV20-1, with 9 nucleotides matching TRBD1. Per germline, CDR1 DFQATT and CDR2 SNEGSKA (reference sequence). V shed 5 bases and J 4 bases; nucleotides not matched to a gene: 8. The CDR3 runs 14 residues. The CDR3 DNA reads TGCAGTGCTTTCCGGACAGGGGTCTCCTATGGCTACACCTTC. Its translation is CSAFRTGVSYGYTF.

In its sample, this clonotype was seen many times. The chain employs TRBV10-1 and TRBJ2-2; weak D call: TRBD1 (5 bases). The V and J ends lost 8 bases and 0 bases respectively, with 19 bases between them. The CDR3 contains 17 residues. The germline CDR1 and CDR2 sequences are WNHNN and SYGVQD (reference sequence). This chain's CDR3 is CASADQGPNSNTGELFF. As DNA, the CDR3 is TGCGCCAGCGCTGACCAGGGCCCAAACTCGAACACCGGGGAGCTGTTTTTT.

This clonotype has ten or more counts. The chain couples TRBV5-1 to TRBJ1-6; 9 bases line up with TRBD1. This CDR3 is built from 15 residues. V trimming: 4 bases; J trimming: 9 bases; junction bases outside the gene matches: 8. Germline-derived CDR1 and CDR2 are SGHRS and YFSETQ. DNA of the CDR3: TGCGCCAGCAGCCGGGACAGGGCTAACGGTTCACCCCTCCACTTT. This sequence encodes CASSRDRANGSPLHF.

This clonotype was found many times. This chain connects TRBV5-5 to TRBJ2-1, with a weak D call TRBD2 (7 bases). Germline V lookup: CDR1 SGHKS, CDR2 YYEKEE (reference sequence). The germline V and J ends were trimmed by 3 bases and 3 bases, with 25 bases remaining between them. This CDR3 contains 19 residues. Here the CDR3 reads CASSSPSRLGGAFYNEQFF. The CDR3, as DNA: TGTGCCAGCAGCTCTCCCTCGAGGTTAGGGGGGGCGTTCTACAATGAGCAGTTCTTC. Together with reference TRBV5-5 and TRBJ2-1, the CDR3 gives the full variable domain: DAGVTQSPTHLIKTRGQQVTLRCSPISGHKSVSWYQQVLGQGPQFIFQYYEKEERGRGNFPDRFSARQFPNYSSELNVNALLLGDSALYLCASSSPSRLGGAFYNEQFFGPGTRLTVL.

Points on this clonotype: No DNA is shown, since the ends of the CDR3 on it are uncertain; the CDR3 is the one TCRdb lists. The chain couples TRBV5-1 to TRBJ2-3; the table's D call, TRBD1, was not checked against the DNA. CDR1 and CDR2 (germline): SGHRS, YFSETQ. The CDR3 spans 23 residues, counting both ends. CDR3 amino acids: CASSGDRGSGYTFGSGTTDTQYF.

Ten or more counts support this clonotype. The chain recombines TRBV30 with TRBJ1-2, with TRBD1 identical over 8 bases. V trimming: 1 base; J trimming: 5 bases; junction bases outside the gene matches: 3. There are 13 residues in the CDR3. From germline, CDR1 is GTSNPN and CDR2 SVGIG (reference sequence). For the CDR3, the DNA is TGTGCCTGGAGTGCCGACAGGGGTTATGGCTACACCTTC. Residues: CAWSADRGYGYTF.

This clonotype was counted ten times or more. The chain combines TRBV10-3 with TRBJ2-7; 8 bases are a match to TRBD1. Trimming cost V 8 bases and J 6 bases; bases outside gene matches: 6. There are 12 residues in the CDR3. Germline assignment: CDR1 ENHRY and CDR2 SYGVKD. The CDR3 protein is CAILRQGSEQYF. The CDR3 region has the DNA TGTGCCATCCTGCGACAGGGGTCCGAGCAGTACTTC.

This clonotype was counted many times. The V gene is TRBV5-5, the J gene TRBJ2-3; D gene uncertain. Germline values: CDR1 SGHKS, CDR2 YYEKEE (reference sequence). Trimming stripped 4 bases from V and 6 bases from J, with 12 bases between. The length of the CDR3 is 13 residues. The CDR3 region is CASSQEFADTQYF. CDR3 DNA sequence: TGTGCCAGCAGCCAAGAATTTGCGGATACGCAGTATTTT. Filled out from reference TRBV5-5 and TRBJ2-3, the complete variable domain reads DAGVTQSPTHLIKTRGQQVTLRCSPISGHKSVSWYQQVLGQGPQFIFQYYEKEERGRGNFPDRFSARQFPNYSSELNVNALLLGDSALYLCASSQEFADTQYFGPGTRLTVL.

This clonotype has a count of ten or more. The chain couples TRBV5-1 to TRBJ1-2; D remains unclear. The CDR3 spans 14 residues. The ends were cut back, 2 bases at V and 4 bases at J, with 12 bases in the middle. Germline V gene lookup returns CDR1 SGHRS and CDR2 YFSETQ. CDR3 nucleotides: TGCGCCAGCAGCTTTTCGCCCGGTGGCTATGGCTACACCTTC. Translated, it gives CASSFSPGGYGYTF.

This clonotype came up many times. The chain employs TRBV7-2 and TRBJ1-1; the D is unclear. Trimming stripped 3 bases from V and 5 bases from J, with 4 bases between. Germline CDR1 reads SGHTA; CDR2 reads FQGNSA. The CDR3 length is 11 residues. The CDR3 sequence: CASSFITEAFF. The CDR3 region has the DNA TGTGCCAGCAGCTTTATAACTGAAGCTTTCTTT.

This clonotype was recorded at least ten times. V gene TRBV21-1 combines with J gene TRBJ1-1. TRBV21-1 is a pseudogene segment. The CDR3 sequence is 12 residues long. CDR3: CASSKGGTEAFF. DNA for the CDR3: TGTGCCAGCAGCAAAGGTGGCACTGAAGCTTTCTTT.

This clonotype is medium-sized. The chain employs TRBV7-8 and TRBJ1-5; perhaps TRBD1 as D (6 bases). V shed 5 bases and J shed 4 bases, with 18 bases lying between them. Per the germline V gene, CDR1 is SGHVS and CDR2 is FQNEAQ. There are 16 residues in the CDR3. The CDR3 reads CASSHQRTVSNQPQHF. The CDR3 bases are TGTGCCAGCAGCCACCAACGGACAGTTTCAAATCAGCCCCAGCATTTT.

Many counts were recorded for this clonotype. The V gene is TRBV3-1, the J gene TRBJ1-1; D might be TRBD1 (6 bases). The germline V gene encodes CDR1 LGHDT and CDR2 YNNKEL (reference sequence). Trimming removed 7 bases at V and 3 bases at J, with 21 bases between. The CDR3 runs to 16 residues. The CDR3 bases are TGTGCCAGCACCTCCCGAGGGTCAGGGGCTGACACTGAAGCTTTCTTT. Amino acid sequence: CASTSRGSGADTEAFF.

There are many counts of this clonotype. This may stem from a read error, because a much larger clone lies one nucleotide away. The chain combines TRBV7-2 with TRBJ2-7; 8 nucleotides align to TRBD2. The CDR3 length is 14 residues. Germline-derived CDR1 and CDR2 are SGHTA and FQGNSA. The CDR3 DNA reads TGTGTCAGCAGCACCGGGACTAGGTATTACGAGCAGTACTTC. It codes for CVSSTGTRYYEQYF.

This clonotype was counted ten times or more. This chain joins TRBV20-1 and TRBJ2-3; the match to TRBD2 covers 14 bases. V lost 1 base and J lost 6; bases outside the gene matches: 6. This CDR3 has 16 residues. Per the germline V gene, CDR1 is DFQATT and CDR2 is SNEGSKA (reference sequence). CDR3 nucleotide sequence: TGCAGTGCTAGAGCCGGACTAGCGGGGGGCTTGGATACGCAGTATTTT. It yields the protein CSARAGLAGGLDTQYF.

In its sample, this clonotype was seen many times. J is TRBJ2-3 and V is TRBV7-2; 10 nucleotides line up with TRBD2. V lost 3 bases and J lost 0; bases outside the gene matches: 9. From germline, CDR1 is SGHTA and CDR2 FQGNSA. CDR3 length: 18 amino acids. Here the CDR3 reads CASSFARLAGPSTDTQYF. The CDR3 coding sequence is TGTGCCAGCAGCTTCGCCAGACTAGCGGGTCCGAGCACAGATACGCAGTATTTT.

This clonotype has a count of ten or more. The rearrangement links TRBV2 to TRBJ1-6; 7 nucleotides match TRBD1. Germline values: CDR1 SNHLY, CDR2 FYNNEI. The trim removed 5 bases at V and 8 bases at J, leaving 12 bases unmatched. The CDR3 contains 16 residues. Here the CDR3 reads CASSLALGGAYSPLHF. CDR3 sequence (DNA): TGTGCCAGCAGTCTAGCGTTAGGGGGCGCTTATTCACCCCTCCACTTT.

This clonotype was found many times. The gene calls are TRBV5-1 and TRBJ1-6; no definite D call. The V gene's germline CDR1 is SGHRS and CDR2 YFSETQ. The V end was cut by 2 bases, the J end by 7 bases, with 10 bases between. The CDR3 has 14 residues. CDR3 DNA: TGCGCCAGCAGCTTTATCAGCGGGAATTCACCCCTCCACTTT. Its protein product is CASSFISGNSPLHF. Using reference TRBV5-1 and TRBJ1-6 for the parts outside the CDR3, the full variable domain is KAGVTQTPRYLIKTRGQQVTLSCSPISGHRSVSWYQQTPGQGLQFLFEYFSETQRNKGNFPGRFSGRQFSNSRSEMNVSTLELGDSALYLCASSFISGNSPLHFGNGTRLTVT.

This clonotype has at least ten counts. CDR3 sequence: CASSLGGLAGSTDTQYF. DNA for the CDR3: TGCGCCAGCAGCTTGGGGGGACTAGCGGGGAGCACAGATACGCAGTATTTT. The chain uses TRBV5-1 and TRBJ2-3, with 13 bases matching TRBD2. Unmatched junction bases numbered 1, after V lost 0 bases and J lost 0 bases. The CDR3 sequence is 17 residues long. Germline CDR1 and CDR2: SGHRS and YFSETQ.

This clonotype was counted many times. This chain links TRBV5-1 with TRBJ2-5, with 13 positions matching TRBD2. The V gene's germline CDR1 is SGHRS and CDR2 YFSETQ. The V segment lost 4 bases and the J segment 2 bases; nucleotides outside the gene matches: 5. The CDR3 runs 16 residues. CDR3: CASSLTSGGAQETQYF. DNA of the CDR3: TGCGCCAGCAGCCTAACTAGCGGGGGGGCTCAAGAGACCCAGTACTTC. The full variable domain, completed using reference TRBV5-1 and TRBJ2-5, is KAGVTQTPRYLIKTRGQQVTLSCSPISGHRSVSWYQQTPGQGLQFLFEYFSETQRNKGNFPGRFSGRQFSNSRSEMNVSTLELGDSALYLCASSLTSGGAQETQYFGPGTRLLVL.